This is a list of T cell receptor beta chains from one sample in a study of shared clonotypes between healthy human individuals. Method: immunoSEQ multiplex PCR; TCRdb's copy keeps in-frame clones and lacks some. The repertoire holds under 1,900,000 clones, with approximately 98.5% as singletons. Specimen: naive CD4+ T cells sorted from blood. All receptors come from a man aged 30-40 years in good health. CDR3s include the opening cysteine and the closing phenylalanine or tryptophan. Fields, in order: V gene, J gene, D gene, clone size, CDR3 protein, CDR3 DNA. The D gene is left open where the match is weak. Part of the rows lack a size; the others show once, few, many or a class for expanded clones.

TRBV14	TRBJ2-2	TRBD1	.	CASSHRDRLTGELFF	TGTGCCAGCAGCCACCGGGACAGGTTAACCGGGGAGCTGTTTTTT
TRBV5-1	TRBJ2-7	TRBD2	.	CASSLSGVRLAAAYEQYF	TGCGCCAGCAGCTTGTCAGGGGTGAGACTAGCGGCCGCCTACGAGCAGTACTTC
TRBV7-9	TRBJ1-1	.	.	CASSLVGMNTEAFF	TGTGCCAGCAGCTTAGTAGGCATGAACACTGAAGCTTTCTTT
TRBV7-2	TRBJ1-4	.	.	CASSGGANEKLFF	TGTGCCAGCAGCGGCGGAGCTAATGAAAAACTGTTTTTT
TRBV25-1	TRBJ2-7	.	.	CASSDKYEQYF	TGTGCCAGCAGTGATAAATACGAGCAGTACTTC
TRBV29-1	TRBJ2-1	TRBD1	.	CSVEGTGRNEQFF	TGCAGCGTTGAGGGGACAGGGAGAAATGAGCAGTTCTTC
TRBV5-1	TRBJ2-5	.	.	CASSSAGTRQETQYF	TGCGCCAGCAGCTCAGCCGGGACTCGGCAAGAGACCCAGTACTTC
TRBV7-6	TRBJ2-3	TRBD2	.	CASSAERETWWNTQYF	TGTGCCAGCAGCGCTGAGCGGGAGACGTGGTGGAATACGCAGTATTTT
TRBV11-2	TRBJ2-3	TRBD1	.	CASSFTGAGDTQYF	TGTGCCAGCAGCTTCACAGGGGCGGGAGATACGCAGTATTTT
TRBV25-1	TRBJ1-1	.	.	CASGRNTEAFF	TGTGCCAGCGGGAGGAACACTGAAGCTTTCTTT
TRBV4-3	TRBJ2-7	.	.	CASSQDGLGRRGYEQYF	TGCGCCAGCAGCCAAGATGGCTTGGGAAGGAGGGGCTACGAGCAGTACTTC
TRBV28	TRBJ2-7	.	.	CASSLGQGYEQYF	TGTGCCAGCAGTTTAGGGCAGGGCTACGAGCAGTACTTC
TRBV28	TRBJ1-5	TRBD1	.	CASSSHTGTANQPQHF	TGTGCCAGCAGTTCACACACCGGGACAGCTAATCAGCCCCAGCATTTT
TRBV28	TRBJ2-2	TRBD2	once	CASSSPRTAGVPNTGELFF	TGTGCCAGCAGTTCTCCGAGGACAGCGGGAGTCCCGAACACCGGGGAGCTGTTTTTT
TRBV6-5	TRBJ2-7	.	.	CASSYVRSSYEQYF	TGTGCCAGCAGTTACGTACGAAGCTCCTACGAGCAGTACTTC
TRBV6-4	TRBJ2-3	TRBD2	.	CASSGQRGDTQYF	TGTGCCAGCAGTGGACAGCGGGGCGATACGCAGTATTTT
TRBV29-1	TRBJ2-1	TRBD2	.	CSVDLAGGPDEQFF	TGCAGCGTGGATCTAGCGGGAGGGCCCGATGAGCAGTTCTTC
TRBV30	TRBJ1-4	TRBD1	.	CAGNPGQGLRNEKLFF	TGTGCCGGAAACCCGGGACAGGGGCTCCGGAATGAAAAACTGTTTTTT
TRBV9	TRBJ2-2	TRBD2	.	CASSVQTSVPTGELFF	TGTGCCAGCAGCGTCCAAACTAGCGTGCCCACCGGGGAGCTGTTTTTT
TRBV2	TRBJ1-4	.	.	CASGGTSLEKLFF	TGTGCCAGCGGCGGGACCTCTCTTGAAAAACTGTTTTTT
TRBV28	TRBJ2-1	.	.	CASTGSSYNEQFF	TGTGCCAGTACAGGGAGCTCCTACAATGAGCAGTTCTTC
TRBV9	TRBJ2-3	TRBD1	.	CASSVVGQGAGTDTQYF	TGTGCCAGCAGCGTAGTGGGACAGGGGGCTGGGACAGATACGCAGTATTTT
TRBV7-3	TRBJ1-1	.	.	CASSAPGGRAFF	TGTGCCAGCAGCGCCCCCGGGGGTCGAGCTTTCTTT
TRBV5-4	TRBJ2-7	TRBD2	.	CASSLAGTSKYF	TGTGCCAGCAGCTTGGCTGGGACTAGTAAGTACTTC
TRBV5-1	TRBJ2-2	.	.	CASSLVAHELTGELFF	TGCGCCAGCAGCTTGGTTGCCCACGAACTCACCGGGGAGCTGTTTTTT
TRBV28	TRBJ1-2	TRBD1	.	CASSSDRPRGYTF	TGTGCCAGCAGCTCGGACAGGCCTAGGGGCTACACCTTC
TRBV5-4	TRBJ2-1	.	.	CASSLDASSYNEQFF	TGTGCCAGCAGCTTAGACGCTTCCTCCTACAATGAGCAGTTCTTC
TRBV14	TRBJ2-1	TRBD2	.	CASSQASGRYYNEQFF	TGTGCCAGCAGCCAAGCAAGCGGGAGGTACTACAATGAGCAGTTCTTC
TRBV5-5	TRBJ2-7	.	.	CASSLVAGSYEQYF	TGTGCCAGCAGCTTGGTGGCAGGGTCCTACGAGCAGTACTTC
TRBV28	TRBJ2-7	TRBD1	.	CASGGTGPAEQYF	TGTGCCAGCGGTGGGACAGGGCCGGCGGAGCAGTACTTC
TRBV28	TRBJ1-1	.	.	CASCVGGVGNTEAFF	TGTGCCAGCTGTGTCGGGGGTGTGGGGAACACTGAAGCTTTCTTT
TRBV11-2	TRBJ1-3	.	once	CASSLAESSGNTIYF	TGTGCCAGCAGCTTAGCAGAAAGCTCTGGAAACACCATATATTTT
TRBV6-5	TRBJ1-5	.	.	CASSPNGAGQPQHF	TGTGCCAGCAGTCCAAATGGTGCGGGGCAGCCCCAGCATTTT
TRBV9	TRBJ2-1	TRBD2	.	CASSVQAGLYNEQFF	TGTGCCAGCAGCGTCCAAGCGGGACTCTACAATGAGCAGTTCTTC
TRBV6-1	TRBJ2-5	TRBD2	.	CASSGIAGVQETQYF	TGTGCCAGCAGTGGGATAGCGGGGGTACAAGAGACCCAGTACTTC
TRBV7-9	TRBJ2-5	.	.	CASSESGLRETQYF	TGTGCCAGCAGCGAAAGCGGGCTCCGGGAGACCCAGTACTTC
TRBV2	TRBJ2-7	.	.	CASRSARGTYEQYF	TGTGCCAGCCGTTCTGCAAGGGGGACTTACGAGCAGTACTTC
TRBV7-2	TRBJ1-5	TRBD1	.	CASSLGTGVYQPQHF	TGTGCCAGCAGCTTAGGAACAGGGGTGTATCAGCCCCAGCATTTT
TRBV7-2	TRBJ1-4	.	.	CASSPRQRPNEKLFF	TGTGCCAGCAGCCCTCGACAGAGGCCTAATGAAAAACTGTTTTTT
TRBV9	TRBJ2-2	.	.	CASSAGTRLGTGELFF	TGTGCCAGCAGCGCCGGGACACGCCTAGGCACCGGGGAGCTGTTTTTT
TRBV4-1	TRBJ1-2	.	.	CASSQGLSYGYTF	TGCGCCAGCAGCCAAGGGTTATCCTATGGCTACACCTTC
TRBV4-3	TRBJ1-4	.	.	CASSSNGRRYEKLFF	TGCGCCAGCAGCTCGAACGGGAGGCGGTATGAAAAACTGTTTTTT
TRBV28	TRBJ2-6	TRBD1	.	CASSPYRGQSSGANVLTF	TGTGCCAGCAGTCCATACAGGGGGCAGTCTTCTGGGGCCAACGTCCTGACTTTC
TRBV14	TRBJ2-5	TRBD1	.	CASSQDLPGQGMLSTSRETQYF	TGTGCCAGCAGCCAAGATTTACCGGGACAGGGGATGCTCTCGACGTCCCGAGAGACCCAGTACTTC
TRBV7-6	TRBJ2-1	TRBD1	.	CASSLLDRENEQFF	TGTGCCAGCAGCTTATTGGACAGGGAGAATGAGCAGTTCTTC
TRBV5-4	TRBJ1-1	.	.	CASSLAGQRDTEAFF	TGTGCCAGCAGCTTGGCAGGACAAAGGGACACTGAAGCTTTCTTT
TRBV6-1	TRBJ1-5	.	.	CASSEGGNQPQHF	TGTGCCAGCAGTGAGGGGGGAAATCAGCCCCAGCATTTT
TRBV5-4	TRBJ1-5	.	.	CASSSDPGRDQPQHF	TGTGCCAGCAGCTCCGACCCAGGGAGAGATCAGCCCCAGCATTTT
TRBV15	TRBJ2-5	TRBD2	.	CATSRDLSGSGDRETQYF	TGTGCCACCAGCAGAGATCTATCGGGTAGCGGGGACCGAGAGACCCAGTACTTC
TRBV11-2	TRBJ2-7	TRBD2	.	CASSLAVRGVAYEQYF	TGTGCCAGCAGCTTAGCTGTACGGGGGGTGGCCTACGAGCAGTACTTC
TRBV7-7	TRBJ2-5	.	.	CASSSPSAEGPQYF	TGTGCTAGCAGCTCCCCATCAGCAGAGGGCCCCCAGTACTTC
TRBV18	TRBJ1-1	TRBD1	.	CASSPRQGSGNTEAFF	TGTGCCAGCTCACCCCGACAGGGTAGCGGGAACACTGAAGCTTTCTTT
TRBV10-3	TRBJ2-7	TRBD1	.	CAISEGQSRREQYF	TGTGCCATCAGCGAGGGACAGTCAAGGAGGGAGCAGTACTTC
TRBV19	TRBJ1-2	.	.	CASSISGSYTF	TGTGCCAGTAGCATTTCGGGGTCCTACACCTTC
TRBV19	TRBJ2-1	.	.	CASSGVFGSYNEQFF	TGTGCCAGTAGCGGGGTTTTTGGCTCCTACAATGAGCAGTTCTTC
TRBV18	TRBJ1-5	TRBD1	.	CASSPDRPSNQPQHF	TGTGCCAGCTCACCGGACAGGCCCAGCAATCAGCCCCAGCATTTT
TRBV11-2	TRBJ1-2	.	.	CASSLGEEEGYTF	TGTGCCAGCAGCTTAGGGGAAGAGGAAGGCTACACCTTC